These 11 T cell receptor beta chains came from one sample sequenced in a study of blood T cell repertoires in COVID-19. Using immunoSEQ multiplex PCR, the repertoire was profiled, and TCRdb retains in-frame clones only, with some absent. Of fewer than 350,000 clones listed, more than 80% are singletons. Material for sequencing was PBMCs or T cells enriched from blood (not recorded which). Receptors were obtained from a woman aged 25 to 39 with acute COVID-19.

This chain connects TRBV5-1 to TRBJ2-3; 10 nucleotides align to TRBD1. This CDR3 is built from 15 residues. The germline CDR1 and CDR2 sequences are SGHRS and YFSETQ. With V trimmed by 4 bases and J by 2 bases, 4 bases remained unmatched. The CDR3 DNA reads as TGCGCCAGCAGCCAGGGACAGGGGTCCACAGATACGCAGTATTTT. This codes for CASSQGQGSTDTQYF. The variable domain in full, with the rest retrieved from reference TRBV5-1 and TRBJ2-3, is KAGVTQTPRYLIKTRGQQVTLSCSPISGHRSVSWYQQTPGQGLQFLFEYFSETQRNKGNFPGRFSGRQFSNSRSEMNVSTLELGDSALYLCASSQGQGSTDTQYFGPGTRLTVL.

The chain employs TRBV3-1 (or the pseudogene TRBV3-2) and TRBJ2-4; the match to TRBD2 covers 7 bases. The junction had 15 bases not matched to a gene; V was cut back by 4 bases and J by 6 bases. CDR3 length equals 17 residues. The germline CDR1 and CDR2 sequences are LGHDT and YNNKEL (reference sequence). The CDR3 is CASSPSPVGRELNIQYF. The CDR3 nucleotides are TGTGCCAGCAGCCCGTCCCCGGTAGGGCGGGAGTTAAACATTCAGTACTTC.

The rearrangement joins TRBV7-2 to TRBJ2-7; 8 nucleotides align to TRBD2. CDR3 length: 14 residues. Germline assignment: CDR1 SGHTA and CDR2 FQGNSA. V trimming: 4 bases; J trimming: 5 bases; junction bases outside the gene matches: 7. CDR3 sequence reads: CASSYSGIWNEQYF. CDR3 in DNA: TGTGCCAGCAGCTATAGCGGGATATGGAACGAGCAGTACTTC.

This clone was observed a handful of times. The chain carries TRBV5-4 and TRBJ1-1; D gene ambiguous. The CDR3 is made up of 14 amino acids. Between the trimmed V and J ends, which lost 0 bases and 4 bases, there was a span of 10 bases. Germline CDR1 SGHNT, CDR2 YYREEE (reference sequence). In DNA form, the CDR3 reads TGTGCCAGCAGCTTGGTGGCGGGAACCACTGAAGCTTTCTTT. It specifies CASSLVAGTTEAFF.

V usage is TRBV4-2 and J usage is TRBJ2-7, with 8 bases identical to TRBD1. From germline, CDR1 is LGHNA and CDR2 YNFKEQ. The trim removed 1 base at V and 0 bases at J, leaving 8 bases unmatched. This CDR3 spans 17 amino acids. The CDR3 loop reads CASSQVLPQGASYEQYF. The CDR3 nucleotides are TGTGCCAGCAGCCAAGTTCTCCCCCAGGGGGCCTCCTACGAGCAGTACTTC.

The J gene is TRBJ2-2, the V gene TRBV24-1, with D tentatively TRBD2 (5 bases). V was trimmed by 3 bases and J by 6 bases, leaving 10 bases between them. The CDR3 has 14 amino acids. From germline, CDR1 is KGHDR and CDR2 SFDVKD. CDR3 amino acids: CATSDLGKAGELFF. The CDR3 nucleotides are TGTGCCACCAGTGATCTCGGGAAAGCCGGGGAGCTGTTTTTT.

The chain uses TRBV5-4 and TRBJ1-5; D not resolved. The CDR3 is 11 residues long. Looked up from germline, CDR1 is SGHNT and CDR2 is YYREEE (reference sequence). V dropped 3 bases and J dropped 8 bases, with 6 bases sitting between them. The CDR3 loop reads CASSSGEPQHF. In DNA, the CDR3 is TGTGCCAGCAGCTCCGGTGAGCCCCAGCATTTT.

The chain uses TRBV6-5 and TRBJ2-3; TRBD1 is a possible D gene (5 bases). This CDR3 spans 14 amino acids. The V end was cut by 10 bases, the J end by 1 base, with 15 bases between. Germline lookup yields CDR1 MNHEY and CDR2 SVGAGI. The CDR3 reads CATDKGAGTDTQYF. The CDR3 DNA sequence: TGTGCCACCGATAAAGGGGCCGGCACAGATACGCAGTATTTT.

This sequence joins TRBV6-5 and TRBJ2-3; 9 bases are a match to TRBD2. Per the germline V gene, CDR1 is MNHEY and CDR2 is SVGAGI. This CDR3 has 15 residues. V was clipped by 4 bases and J by 4 bases; unmatched bases: 6. CDR3 amino acids: CASSFHSGSADTQYF. The CDR3 DNA is TGTGCCAGCAGTTTCCATAGCGGGAGCGCAGATACGCAGTATTTT.

J is TRBJ2-7 and V is TRBV7-2; 11 bases match TRBD2. Trimming at V came to 7 bases and at J to 3 bases, leaving 5 bases not matched to a gene. The CDR3 contains 14 residues. Germline V gene data show CDR1 as SGHTA and CDR2 as FQGNSA. The CDR3 reads CASKVAGGNYEQYF. The DNA for the CDR3 is TGTGCCAGCAAGGTAGCGGGAGGGAACTACGAGCAGTACTTC.

Only a few counts were recorded for this clone. The rearrangement joins TRBV4-3 to TRBJ2-7; 9 bases line up with TRBD1. The J segment lost 3 bases and the V segment lost 4 bases, leaving 4 bases of the junction unmatched. This CDR3 comprises 14 residues. Germline CDR1 reads LGHNA; CDR2 reads YSLEER. In nucleotides, the CDR3 is TGCGCCAGCAGCCGCAGGACAGGGGACTACGAGCAGTACTTC. Protein: CASSRRTGDYEQYF.